This T cell receptor (beta chain) was sequenced in a study of response to subunit inactivated influenza vaccine. Study observations and caveats: The authors suggested that few new T cells are recruited per seasonal influenza vaccination.

Germline V gives CDR1 SGHTA, CDR2 FQGNSA. CDR3 length: 13 residues. MiXCR, applied by TCRdb to the RT-PCR reads, yields one record per CDR3 protein. The data show roughly 700,000 distinct CDR3 sequences, about 15% seen once. This clonotype was recorded many times. Its antigen is undetermined. One end of the junction is discordant with germline, which a read error may explain. Sequencing used PBMCs from blood, obtained roughly 2 weeks before vaccination. This chain connects TRBV7-2 to TRBJ1-3; unclear D gene. The clonotype was recovered from a man aged 50 or older who received an inactivated influenza vaccine. The CDR3 loop is CASSLNSGNTIYF. DNA for the CDR3: TGCGCCAGCAGCCTGAATTCTGGAAACACCATATATTTT.